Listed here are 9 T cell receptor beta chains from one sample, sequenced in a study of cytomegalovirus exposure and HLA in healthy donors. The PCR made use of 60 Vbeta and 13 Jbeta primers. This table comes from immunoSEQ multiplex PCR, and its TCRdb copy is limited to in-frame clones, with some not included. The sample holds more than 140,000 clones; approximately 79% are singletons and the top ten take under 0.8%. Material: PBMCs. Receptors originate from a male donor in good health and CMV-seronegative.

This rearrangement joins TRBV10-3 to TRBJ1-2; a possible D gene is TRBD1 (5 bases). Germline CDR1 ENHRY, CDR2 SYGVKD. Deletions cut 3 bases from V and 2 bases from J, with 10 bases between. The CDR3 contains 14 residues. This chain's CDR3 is CAISEGGANYGYTF. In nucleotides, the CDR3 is TGTGCCATCAGTGAAGGTGGGGCAAACTATGGCTACACCTTC.

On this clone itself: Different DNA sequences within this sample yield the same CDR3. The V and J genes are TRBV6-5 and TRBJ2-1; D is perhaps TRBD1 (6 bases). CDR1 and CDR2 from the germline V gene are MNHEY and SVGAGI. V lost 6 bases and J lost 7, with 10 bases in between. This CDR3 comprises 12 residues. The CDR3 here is CASSRQGNEQFF. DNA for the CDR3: TGTGCCAGCAGCCGCCAGGGGAATGAGCAGTTCTTC.

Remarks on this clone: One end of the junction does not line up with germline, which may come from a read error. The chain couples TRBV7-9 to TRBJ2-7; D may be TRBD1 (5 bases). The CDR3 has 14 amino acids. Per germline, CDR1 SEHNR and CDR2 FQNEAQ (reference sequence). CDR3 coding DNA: TGTTCCAGCAGCCCTGCGGCAGGGCAGGGCGAGCAGTACTTC. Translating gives CSSSPAAGQGEQYF.

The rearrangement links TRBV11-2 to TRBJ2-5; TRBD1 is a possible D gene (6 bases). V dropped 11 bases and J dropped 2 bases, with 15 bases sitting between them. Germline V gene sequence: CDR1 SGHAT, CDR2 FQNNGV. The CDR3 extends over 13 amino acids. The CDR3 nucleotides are TGTGCCTCACGCGCGACAGGACAAGAGACCCAGTACTTC. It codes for CASRATGQETQYF.

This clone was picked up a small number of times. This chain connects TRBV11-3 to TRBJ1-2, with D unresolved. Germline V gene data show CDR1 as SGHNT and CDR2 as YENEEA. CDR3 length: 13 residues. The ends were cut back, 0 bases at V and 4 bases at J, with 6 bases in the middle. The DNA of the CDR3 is TGTGCCAGCAGCTTAGACAACACCTATGGCTACACCTTC. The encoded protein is CASSLDNTYGYTF.

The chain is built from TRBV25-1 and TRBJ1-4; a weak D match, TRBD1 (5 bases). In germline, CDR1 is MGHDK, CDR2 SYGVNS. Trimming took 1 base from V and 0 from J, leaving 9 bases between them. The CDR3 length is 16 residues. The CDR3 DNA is TGTGCCAGCAGTGAATTTTCACAGGCAACTAATGAAAAACTGTTTTTT. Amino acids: CASSEFSQATNEKLFF.

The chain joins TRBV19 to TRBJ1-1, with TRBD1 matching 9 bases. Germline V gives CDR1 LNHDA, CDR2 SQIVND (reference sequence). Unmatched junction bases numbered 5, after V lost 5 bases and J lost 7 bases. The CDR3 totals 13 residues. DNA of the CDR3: TGTGCCAGTAGTCACGACAGGGGGGGTGAAGCTTTCTTT. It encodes CASSHDRGGEAFF.

The DNA for the CDR3 is TGTGCCTGGAGTCAAATACGTCGTCAGGGAACTAACTATGGCTACACCTTC. This encodes CAWSQIRRQGTNYGYTF. The rearrangement links TRBV30 to TRBJ1-2; D possibly corresponds to TRBD1 (5 bases). The V gene's germline CDR1 is GTSNPN and CDR2 SVGIG (reference sequence). The ends were cut back, 2 bases at V and 0 bases at J, with 19 bases in the middle. The CDR3 has 17 residues. Combining the CDR3 with reference TRBV30 and TRBJ1-2 gives the whole variable domain SQTIHQWPATLVQPVGSPLSLECTVEGTSNPNLYWYRQAAGRGLQLLFYSVGIGQISSEVPQNLSASRPQDRQFILSSKKLLLSDSGFYLCAWSQIRRQGTNYGYTFGSGTRLTVV.

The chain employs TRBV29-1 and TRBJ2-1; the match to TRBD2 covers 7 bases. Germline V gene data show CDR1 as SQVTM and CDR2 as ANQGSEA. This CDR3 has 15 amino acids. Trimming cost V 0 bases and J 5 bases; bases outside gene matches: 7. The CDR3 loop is CSVEDQTGGNNEQFF. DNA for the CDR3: TGCAGCGTTGAAGATCAGACGGGAGGAAACAATGAGCAGTTCTTC.